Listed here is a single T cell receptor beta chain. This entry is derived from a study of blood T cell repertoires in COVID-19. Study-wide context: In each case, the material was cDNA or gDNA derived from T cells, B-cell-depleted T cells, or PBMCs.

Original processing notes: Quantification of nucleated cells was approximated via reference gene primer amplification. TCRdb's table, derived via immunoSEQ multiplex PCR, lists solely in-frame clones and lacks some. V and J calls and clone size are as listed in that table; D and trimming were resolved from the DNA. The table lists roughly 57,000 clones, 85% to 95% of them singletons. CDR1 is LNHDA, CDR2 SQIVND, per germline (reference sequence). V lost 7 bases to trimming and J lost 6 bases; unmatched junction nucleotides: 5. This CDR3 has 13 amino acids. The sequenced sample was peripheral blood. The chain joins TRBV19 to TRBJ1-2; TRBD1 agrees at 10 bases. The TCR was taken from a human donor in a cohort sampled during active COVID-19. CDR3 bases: TGTGCCAGTATCGAGGACAGGGGGGATGGCTACACCTTC. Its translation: CASIEDRGDGYTF. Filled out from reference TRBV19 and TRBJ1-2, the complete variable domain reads DGGITQSPKYLFRKEGQNVTLSCEQNLNHDAMYWYRQDPGQGLRLIYYSQIVNDFQKGDIAEGYSVSREKKESFPLTVTSAQKNPTAFYLCASIEDRGDGYTFGSGTRLTVV.